This TCR beta chain was recorded in a study of blood T cell repertoires in COVID-19. For the study at large: T cells, B-cell-depleted T cells, or PBMCs supplied cDNA or gDNA.

V lost 2 bases, J lost 9 bases, and 11 bases stayed unmatched. This CDR3 comprises 16 residues. The germline V gene has CDR1 SEHNR and CDR2 FQNEAQ (reference sequence). Authors' processing steps: By means of reference gene primer amplification, nucleated cell counts were estimated. TCRdb's table, derived via immunoSEQ multiplex PCR, lists solely in-frame clones and lacks some. That table supplies the V and J calls and clone size; D and trimming were determined from the DNA. The sample records tens of thousands of clones, roughly 91% being singletons. The source of this sequence is a middle-aged man with COVID-19, enrolled during active disease. What was sequenced was peripheral blood. The chain carries TRBV7-9 and TRBJ2-1, with 9 positions matching TRBD2. The CDR3 bases are TGTGCCAGCAGCTTAATTATAGCGGGAGTATTCGGTGAGCAGTTCTTC. This translates into CASSLIIAGVFGEQFF.